This T cell receptor beta chain originates from a study of cytomegalovirus exposure and HLA in healthy donors. Points from the study as a whole: In a later analysis, TCR association rates varied by HLA locus: DRB1 most, HLA-C fewest. Investigators reported 150 to 200 TCR beta chains as tied to cytomegalovirus. For most TCR beta V segments, an earlier analysis put the productive rate at about 90% or about 30% of the time.

PCR amplification relied on 60 Vbeta primers (plus 13 Jbeta primers). Method: immunoSEQ multiplex PCR; TCRdb's copy keeps in-frame clones and lacks some. This sample has some 110,000 clones, with roughly three quarters found just once. Regarding this clone: What it binds is unknown.

This CDR3 region has 15 residues. V lost 11 bases and J lost 3, with 20 bases in between. The receptor's source is a woman between 18 and 29 years old in good health and CMV-seronegative. The specimen sequenced was PBMCs. The rearrangement joins TRBV6-7 to TRBJ1-5; a weak D match, TRBD1 (5 bases). TRBV6-7 carries the ORF label, with uncertain function. CDR3: CAVRGGAAYNQPQHF. CDR3 bases: TGTGCCGTAAGGGGAGGGGCAGCTTACAATCAGCCCCAGCATTTT.